Below, 14 T cell receptor beta chains from the same sample are listed, as sequenced in a study of circulating CD8 cells and anti-PD-1 response in melanoma. From live CD3+CD8+TCRalphabeta+ cells, four PD-1 and/or TIGIT subsets were sorted. The QIAseq Immune Repertoire TCR panel built the libraries from around 15 ng of total RNA. TCRdb re-called the reads through MiXCR, storing one row per CDR3 protein. The table has about 420 distinct CDR3 sequences, 7% to 7.5% seen once; the top ten hold about two thirds. This specimen consisted of CD8+ T cells from PBMCs, obtained at baseline or after one month of anti-PD-1 therapy (not recorded which). The receptors were gathered from a human donor with melanoma.

In this sample, this clonotype is large. This rearrangement joins TRBV5-8 to TRBJ1-5; D is uncertain. CDR1 is SGHTS, CDR2 YDEGEE, per germline. V shed 0 bases and J shed 1 base, with 11 bases lying between them. This CDR3 region has 16 residues. CDR3 DNA sequence: TGTGCCAGCAGCTTGGTCGGGGTAATGAGCAATCAGCCCCAGCATTTT. Protein: CASSLVGVMSNQPQHF.

Concerning this clonotype itself: A much more abundant neighbour one base away suggests this may be a read error. The chain uses TRBV7-8 and TRBJ1-2; D not resolved. Germline CDR1 is SGHVS and CDR2 is FQNEAQ. The CDR3 totals 13 residues. As DNA, the CDR3 is TGTGCCAGCACCCCACAAGGGTACTATGGCTGCACCTTC. This sequence encodes CASTPQGYYGCTF. Complete variable domain (other parts from reference TRBV7-8 and TRBJ1-2): GAGVSQSPRYKVAKRGQDVALRCDPISGHVSLFWYQQALGQGPEFLTYFQNEAQLDKSGLPSDRFFAERPEGSVSTLKIQRTQQEDSAVYLCASTPQGYYGCTFGSGTRLTVV.

In this sample, this clonotype is medium-sized. The chain has TRBV27 and TRBJ1-2; 7 nucleotides line up with TRBD1. In germline, CDR1 is MNHEY, CDR2 SMNVEV (reference sequence). The J segment lost 5 bases and the V segment lost 8 bases, leaving 11 bases of the junction unmatched. The CDR3 is 14 residues long. CDR3 sequence reads: CASSEGGQTYGYTF. The CDR3 DNA reads TGTGCCAGCTCAGAGGGGGGACAGACGTATGGCTACACCTTC.

This clonotype has a single count. This chain links TRBV27 with TRBJ2-5, with a possible D match to TRBD2 (5 bases). Germline V lookup: CDR1 MNHEY, CDR2 SMNVEV (reference sequence). Trimming stripped 3 bases from V and 7 bases from J, with 12 bases between. This CDR3 comprises 13 residues. This CDR3 is CASSLTGLGTQYF. DNA of the CDR3: TGTGCCAGCAGTTTGACGGGGTTGGGGACCCAGTACTTC.

Relative to its sample, this clonotype is large. The genes are TRBV6-2 or TRBV6-3 and TRBJ1-5; 7 bases agree with TRBD1. Germline CDR1 reads MNHEY; CDR2 reads SVGEGT. The V and J ends lost 6 bases and 7 bases, in that order; junction bases with no gene match: 3. The CDR3 has 12 amino acids. The CDR3, as DNA: TGTGCCAGCAGCACGGGACAGCAGCCCCAGCATTTT. Amino acids: CASSTGQQPQHF.

Judged by abundance, this clonotype is medium-sized (0.01 to 0.1%). The DNA for the CDR3 is TGTGCCAGCAAGGGACTAGCGAGAGAGCAGTACTTC. Its protein is CASKGLAREQYF. The chain links TRBV6-1 to TRBJ2-7, with 10 bases that match TRBD2. The ends lost 7 bases at V and 7 bases at J; junction bases unmatched: 4. This CDR3 comprises 12 residues. Germline V gene data show CDR1 as MNHNS and CDR2 as SASEGT.

This clonotype is labeled as medium-sized (0.01 to 0.1%). The CDR3 sequence: CASSIQKLGNTEAFF. The CDR3 coding sequence is TGTGCCAGTAGTATCCAGAAGCTTGGGAACACTGAAGCTTTCTTT. This chain uses TRBV19 with TRBJ1-1, with D uncertain. V lost 3 bases, J lost 1 base, and 12 bases lay in between. The CDR3 runs 15 residues. Germline CDR1 and CDR2: LNHDA and SQIVND (reference sequence). Variable domain in full (rest from reference TRBV19 and TRBJ1-1): DGGITQSPKYLFRKEGQNVTLSCEQNLNHDAMYWYRQDPGQGLRLIYYSQIVNDFQKGDIAEGYSVSREKKESFPLTVTSAQKNPTAFYLCASSIQKLGNTEAFFGQGTRLTVV.

In its sample, this clonotype was seen a few times. Given a much more abundant clone one base away, this may be a read error. The chain carries TRBV9 and TRBJ1-2, with 8 nucleotides matching TRBD1. Losses at the gene ends were 7 bases for V and 3 bases for J; bases not matched to a gene: 14. The CDR3 has 16 amino acids. Germline CDR1 and CDR2: SGDLS and YYNGEE. In nucleotides, the CDR3 is TGTGCCAGCGGCGGAGCCGGGGACAGGTTTGACTATGGCTACACCTTC. Its protein is CASGGAGDRFDYGYTF.

This clonotype is medium-sized. V is TRBV11-2 and J is TRBJ2-1, with 9 bases fitting TRBD1. Germline CDR1 and CDR2: SGHAT and FQNNGV. With 6 bases clipped from V and 4 bases from J, the junction kept 1 base outside the gene matches. The CDR3 spans 13 residues. In DNA, the CDR3 is TGTGCCAGCAGGACAGGGGGATACAATGAGCAGTTCTTC. It codes for CASRTGGYNEQFF.

This chain links TRBV7-2 with TRBJ2-1; 12 bases fit TRBD2. The V segment lost 5 bases and the J segment 5 bases; nucleotides outside the gene matches: 4. The length of the CDR3 is 15 residues. Germline CDR1 is SGHTA and CDR2 is FQGNSA. The DNA of the CDR3 is TGTGCCAGCAGCCAGACTAGCGGGGGAAACAATGAGCAGTTCTTC. Its protein is CASSQTSGGNNEQFF.

The V and J genes are TRBV19 and TRBJ1-1; D remains unclear. Trimming pared 4 bases from V and 1 base from J, leaving 7 bases between. CDR1 LNHDA and CDR2 SQIVND come from the germline V gene (reference sequence). CDR3 size: 13 residues. CDR3 nucleotides: TGTGCCAGTAGTAACCAGAAGAACACTGAAGCTTTCTTT. As protein: CASSNQKNTEAFF.

Within the sample, this clonotype is medium-sized. The rearrangement joins TRBV20-1 to TRBJ1-2; a weak D match, TRBD1 (5 bases). Trimming cost V 0 bases and J 4 bases, with 15 bases left between them. Germline V gene data show CDR1 as DFQATT and CDR2 as SNEGSKA (reference sequence). CDR3 length: 15 residues. Here the CDR3 DNA reads TGCAGTGCTAGAGATTTTTTCAGGGTCGGCTATGGCTACACCTTC. As protein: CSARDFFRVGYGYTF.

This clonotype is medium-sized within its sample. The chain couples TRBV9 to TRBJ2-2, with 15 bases that match TRBD2. Germline V gives CDR1 SGDLS, CDR2 YYNGEE. CDR3 length: 17 residues. The V gene end was trimmed by 7 bases and the J gene end by 5 bases; junction bases not matched to a gene: 9. In DNA form, the CDR3 reads TGTGCCAGCTCCGGGACTAGCGGGGGGCGAGGTACCGGGGAGCTGTTTTTT. Amino acids: CASSGTSGGRGTGELFF.

By sample share, this clonotype is medium-sized. V usage is TRBV20-1 and J usage is TRBJ2-1, with a tentative D call TRBD1 (5 bases). Germline assignment: CDR1 DFQATT and CDR2 SNEGSKA (reference sequence). The CDR3 consists of 14 residues. V lost 6 bases and J 1 base, leaving 13 bases between the germline ends. The CDR3 sequence: CSARSPGSYNEQFF. The CDR3 DNA sequence: TGCAGTGCCCGCTCGCCAGGGTCCTACAATGAGCAGTTCTTC.